This T cell receptor (beta chain) originates from a study of T cells in localized non-small cell lung cancer (dated by TCRdb to 2020 to 2021). Study-level background: Comparing tumors with uninvolved tumor-adjacent lungs, the study looked at the T cell repertoires of approximately 240 patients with early-stage NSCLC. All 240 or so NSCLC patients in the cohort were treatment-naive and had localized lung tumors that were resected. NSCLC patients had a mean age of approximately 66 years, and fewer than 150 were male and around 99 female. General findings and caveats noted by the study authors: Because multi-region tumor sequencing was not done, intratumor heterogeneity could not be ruled out. Uninvolved tumor-adjacent lung showed the highest T cell clonality, higher than tumor, which suggests more focused antigenic responses in the uninvolved tumor-adjacent lung. A median of 57 of the top 100 tumor clones turned up in the paired uninvolved adjacent lung, and about 28 of those clones also ranked among the top 100 of that same adjacent lung. Since the design was exploratory, TCR variables were selected using unadjusted p-values with no false-discovery rate correction. Longer overall survival was associated with higher blood T cell density, whereas shorter survival was associated with higher adjacent-lung clonality.

At diagnosis, tumor, uninvolved tumor-adjacent lung and peripheral blood were collected and then preserved as a mix of FFPE and fresh-frozen material. For TCR repertoire profiling, the blood samples were analyzed as peripheral blood mononuclear cells. TCR beta CDR3 regions were sequenced from DNA using the immunoSEQ Assay. The study's processing was this. To compute T cell density, TCR beta template counts were normalized to usable DNA, which was estimated by amplifying housekeeping genes. The preseqR package was used to estimate richness by extrapolating to 400,000 templates for PBMC samples and to 120,000 templates for tissue samples. Clonality was taken to be one minus Pielou's evenness. Tissue-enriched TCRs were identified by differential abundance testing using productive amino-acid clonotypes, minimum total count 5 and alpha 0.1. The Jaccard Index and the Morisita Overlap Index were used to measure how much the repertoires overlapped between compartments. TCR beta CDR3s were clustered by GLIPH together with public tetramer-defined viral CDR3s, and at least three viral sequences plus V-gene enrichment were required for viral motifs. TCRdb carries this immuneACCESS record with in-frame sequences only. Its versions omit some clonotypes, under half of them owing to an unresolved V gene in the studies checked, with the rest unexplained. The V and J calls and clone size are taken from that table; D and trimming were inferred from the DNA. The sample data list some 130,000 clones, and about 89% of these were observed just once. The biggest ten clones account for over 1.5% of the sample.

About this clone itself: Its cognate antigen has yet to be identified. A read error may account for a junction end that differs from germline.

The CDR3 runs 13 amino acids, cysteine and phenylalanine included. The retained sequence is limited to the CDR3, 39 bases, with the frame set at the first base. The germline V gene (reference sequence) gives CDR1 as SSHAT and CDR2 as FNYEAQ. The chain employs TRBV7-7 and TRBJ2-7, with no reliable assignment of the D segment. The sequences come from peripheral blood, collected before any cancer treatment. This TCR came from a female donor older than 55 with stage I lung adenocarcinoma. In nucleotide form, the sequence is TGTGCTAGCAGCTTAGTGGGCTCCCACGAGCAGTACTTC. It translates as CASSLVGSHEQYF.